This T cell receptor (beta chain) stems from a study of T cell changes during pregnancy in multiple sclerosis. Repertoires were generated with immunoSEQ multiplex PCR, while TCRdb's copy carries only in-frame clones and drops some. The repertoire consists of tens of thousands of clones, with roughly 88% occurring once and the leading ten covering 1.5% to 2%. Germline values: CDR1 MGHRA, CDR2 YSYEKL. This CDR3 has 14 residues. Trimming cost V 0 bases and J 2 bases, with 8 bases left between them. The origin of this receptor is a female donor with multiple sclerosis, enrolled in a pregnancy study. The chain combines TRBV4-1 with TRBJ2-7; the D is unclear. Here the sequenced sample was peripheral blood, taken in the first trimester of pregnancy. CDR3 coding DNA: TGCGCCAGCAGCCAAGAGTTGGAGCCCTACGAGCAGTACTTC. This translates into CASSQELEPYEQYF.